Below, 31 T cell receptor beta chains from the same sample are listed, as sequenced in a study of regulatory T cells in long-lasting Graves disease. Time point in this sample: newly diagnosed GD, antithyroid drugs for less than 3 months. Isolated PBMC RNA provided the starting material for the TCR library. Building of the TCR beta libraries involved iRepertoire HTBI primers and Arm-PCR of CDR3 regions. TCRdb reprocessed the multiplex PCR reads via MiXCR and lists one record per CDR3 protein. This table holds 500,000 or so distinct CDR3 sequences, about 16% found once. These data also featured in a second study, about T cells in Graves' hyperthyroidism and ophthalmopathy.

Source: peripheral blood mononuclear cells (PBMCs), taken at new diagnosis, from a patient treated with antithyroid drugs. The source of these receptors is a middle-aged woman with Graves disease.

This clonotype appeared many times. The CDR3 loop is CAIRWTDSTEAFF. The CDR3 DNA is TGTGCCATCCGATGGACAGATAGCACTGAAGCTTTCTTT. The V call is TRBV10-3, the J call TRBJ1-1, with D possibly TRBD1 on 6 matching bases. Germline CDR1 is ENHRY and CDR2 is SYGVKD. Trimming stripped 8 bases from V and 4 bases from J, with 14 bases between. The CDR3 loop spans 13 amino acids.

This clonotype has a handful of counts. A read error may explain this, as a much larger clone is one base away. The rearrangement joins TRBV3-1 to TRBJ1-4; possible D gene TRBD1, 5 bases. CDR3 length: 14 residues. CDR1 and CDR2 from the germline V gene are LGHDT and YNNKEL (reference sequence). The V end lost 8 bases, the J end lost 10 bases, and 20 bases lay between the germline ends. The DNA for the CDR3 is TGTGCCAGCTGCGGGGCACAGGCCTTTGGAAAACTGTTTTTT. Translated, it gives CASCGAQAFGKLFF. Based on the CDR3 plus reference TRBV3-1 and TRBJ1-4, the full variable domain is DTAVSQTPKYLVTQMGNDKSIKCEQNLGHDTMYWYKQDSKKFLKIMFSYNNKELIINETVPNRFSPKSPDKAHLNLHINSLELGDSAVYFCASCGAQAFGKLFFGSGTQLSVL.

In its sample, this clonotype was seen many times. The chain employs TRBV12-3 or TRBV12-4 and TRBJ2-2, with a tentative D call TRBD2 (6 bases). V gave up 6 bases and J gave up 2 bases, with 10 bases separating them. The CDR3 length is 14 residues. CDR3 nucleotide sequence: TGTGCCAGCAGCCCCGGGACTAACACCGGGGAGCTGTTTTTT. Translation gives CASSPGTNTGELFF.

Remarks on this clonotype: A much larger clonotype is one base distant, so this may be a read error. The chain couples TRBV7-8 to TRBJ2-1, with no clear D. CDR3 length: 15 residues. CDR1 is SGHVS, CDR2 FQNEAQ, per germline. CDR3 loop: CASSLETASCNEQFF. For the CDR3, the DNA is TGTGCCAGCAGCTTAGAAACCGCTTCCTGCAATGAGCAGTTCTTC.

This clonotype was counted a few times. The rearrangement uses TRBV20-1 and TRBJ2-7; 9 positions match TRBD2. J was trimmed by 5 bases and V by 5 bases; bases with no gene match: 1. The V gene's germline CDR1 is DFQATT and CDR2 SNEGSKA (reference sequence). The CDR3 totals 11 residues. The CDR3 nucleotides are TGCAGTGCTGCGGGGGGGGACGAGCAGTACTTC. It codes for CSAAGGDEQYF.

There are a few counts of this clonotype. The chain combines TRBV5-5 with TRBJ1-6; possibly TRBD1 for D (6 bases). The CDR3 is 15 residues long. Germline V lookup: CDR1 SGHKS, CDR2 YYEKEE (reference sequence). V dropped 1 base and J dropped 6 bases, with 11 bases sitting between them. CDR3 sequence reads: CASSLTVQGNSPLHF. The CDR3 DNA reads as TGTGCCAGCAGCTTGACCGTACAGGGTAATTCACCCCTCCACTTT.

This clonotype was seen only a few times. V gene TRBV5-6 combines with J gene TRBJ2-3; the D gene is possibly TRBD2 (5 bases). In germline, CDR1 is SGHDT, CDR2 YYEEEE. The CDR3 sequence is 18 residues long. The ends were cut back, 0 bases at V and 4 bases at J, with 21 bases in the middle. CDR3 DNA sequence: TGTGCCAGCAGCTTGGGGTCCTTTGGGCCTGAGGGCGCAGATACGCAGTATTTT. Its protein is CASSLGSFGPEGADTQYF.

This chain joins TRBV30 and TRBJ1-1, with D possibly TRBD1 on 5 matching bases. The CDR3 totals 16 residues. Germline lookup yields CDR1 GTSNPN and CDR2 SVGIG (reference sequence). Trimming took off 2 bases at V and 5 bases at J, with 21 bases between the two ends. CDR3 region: CAWSRERGGAYTEAFF. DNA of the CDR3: TGTGCCTGGAGTAGGGAGAGGGGCGGGGCCTATACTGAAGCTTTCTTT.

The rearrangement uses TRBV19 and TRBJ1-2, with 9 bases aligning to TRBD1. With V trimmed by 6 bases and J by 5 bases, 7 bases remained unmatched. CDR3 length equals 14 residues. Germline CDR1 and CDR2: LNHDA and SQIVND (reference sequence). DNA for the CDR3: TGTGCCAGTAGGGTGGGACAGGGTAAATATGGCTACACCTTC. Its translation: CASRVGQGKYGYTF.

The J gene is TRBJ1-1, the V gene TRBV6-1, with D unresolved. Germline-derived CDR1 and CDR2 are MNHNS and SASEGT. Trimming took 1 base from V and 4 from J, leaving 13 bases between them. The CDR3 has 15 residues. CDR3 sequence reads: CASSEEQLEGTEAFF. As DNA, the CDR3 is TGTGCCAGCAGTGAAGAACAGTTGGAGGGCACTGAAGCTTTCTTT.

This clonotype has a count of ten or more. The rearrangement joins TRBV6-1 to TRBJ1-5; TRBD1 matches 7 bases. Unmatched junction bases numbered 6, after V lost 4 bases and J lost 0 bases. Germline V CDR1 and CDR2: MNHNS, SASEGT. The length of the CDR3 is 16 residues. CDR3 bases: TGTGCCAGCAGTGTCGGGGACAGTAATAGCAATCAGCCCCAGCATTTT. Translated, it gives CASSVGDSNSNQPQHF.

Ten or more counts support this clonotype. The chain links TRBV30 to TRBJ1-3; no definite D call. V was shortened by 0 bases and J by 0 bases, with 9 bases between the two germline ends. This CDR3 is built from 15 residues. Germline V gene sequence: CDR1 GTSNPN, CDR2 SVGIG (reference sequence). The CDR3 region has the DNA TGTGCCTGGAGTGTACTCCCCCACTCTGGAAACACCATATATTTT. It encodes CAWSVLPHSGNTIYF.

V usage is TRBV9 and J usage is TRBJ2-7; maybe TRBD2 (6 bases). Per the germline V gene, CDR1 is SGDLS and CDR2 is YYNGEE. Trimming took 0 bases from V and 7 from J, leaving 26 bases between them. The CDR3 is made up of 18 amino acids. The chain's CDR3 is CASSVGTSRDPYWEEQYF. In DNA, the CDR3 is TGTGCCAGCAGCGTAGGGACGTCGCGGGACCCCTATTGGGAGGAGCAGTACTTC.

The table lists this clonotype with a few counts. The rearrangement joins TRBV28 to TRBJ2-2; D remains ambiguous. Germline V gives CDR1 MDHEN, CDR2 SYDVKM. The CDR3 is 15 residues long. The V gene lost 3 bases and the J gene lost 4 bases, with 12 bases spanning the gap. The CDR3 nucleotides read TGTGCCAGCAGTTTTGGGGTCCCGGGCACCGGGGAGCTGTTTTTT. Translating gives CASSFGVPGTGELFF.

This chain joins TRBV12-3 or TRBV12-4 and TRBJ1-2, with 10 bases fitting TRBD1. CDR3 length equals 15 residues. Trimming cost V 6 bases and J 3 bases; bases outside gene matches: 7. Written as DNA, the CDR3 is TGTGCCAGCAGCGAGCTGACAGGGGGCGACTATGGCTACACCTTC. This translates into CASSELTGGDYGYTF.

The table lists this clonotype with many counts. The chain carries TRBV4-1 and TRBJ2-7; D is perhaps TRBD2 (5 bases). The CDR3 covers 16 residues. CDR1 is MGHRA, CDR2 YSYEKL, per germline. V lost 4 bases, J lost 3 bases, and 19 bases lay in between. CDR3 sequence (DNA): TGCGCCAGCAGCCCAATTTCCGGGATCACTTACTACGAGCAGTACTTC. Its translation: CASSPISGITYYEQYF.

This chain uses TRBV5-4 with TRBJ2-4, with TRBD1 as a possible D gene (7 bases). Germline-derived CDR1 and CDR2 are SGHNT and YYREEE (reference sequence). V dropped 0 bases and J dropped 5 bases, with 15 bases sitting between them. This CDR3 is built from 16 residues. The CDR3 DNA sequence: TGTGCCAGCAGCTTGGCTGCGGGCAGGGGGGAAAACATTCAGTACTTC. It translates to CASSLAAGRGENIQYF.

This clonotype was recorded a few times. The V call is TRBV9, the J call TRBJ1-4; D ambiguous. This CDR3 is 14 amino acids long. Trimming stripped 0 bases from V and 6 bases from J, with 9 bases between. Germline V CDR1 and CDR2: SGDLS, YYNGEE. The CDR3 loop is CASSVGERDEKLFF. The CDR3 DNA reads TGTGCCAGCAGCGTAGGGGAAAGGGATGAAAAACTGTTTTTT.

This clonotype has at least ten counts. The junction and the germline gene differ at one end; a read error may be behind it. CDR3 sequence reads: CASSYEARSSEQYF. DNA for the CDR3: TGTGCCAGCAGTTACGAGGCCAGGTCCTCCGAGCAGTACTTC. The rearrangement links TRBV6-2 or TRBV6-3 to TRBJ2-7; D uncertain. This CDR3 contains 14 residues. Germline V gene lookup returns CDR1 MNHEY and CDR2 SVGEGT.

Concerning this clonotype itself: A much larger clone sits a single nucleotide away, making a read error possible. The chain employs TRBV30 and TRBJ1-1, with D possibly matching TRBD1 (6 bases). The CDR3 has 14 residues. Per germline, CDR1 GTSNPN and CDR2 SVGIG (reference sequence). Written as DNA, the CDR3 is TGTGCCCGGAGTCAGGGACAATGGAACACTGAAGCTTTCTTT. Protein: CARSQGQWNTEAFF.

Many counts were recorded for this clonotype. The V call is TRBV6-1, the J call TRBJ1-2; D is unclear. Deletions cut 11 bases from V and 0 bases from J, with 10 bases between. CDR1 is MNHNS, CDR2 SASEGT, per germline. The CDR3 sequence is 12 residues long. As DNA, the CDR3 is TGTGCCGGGTCCCAAGCTAACTATGGCTACACCTTC. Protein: CAGSQANYGYTF.

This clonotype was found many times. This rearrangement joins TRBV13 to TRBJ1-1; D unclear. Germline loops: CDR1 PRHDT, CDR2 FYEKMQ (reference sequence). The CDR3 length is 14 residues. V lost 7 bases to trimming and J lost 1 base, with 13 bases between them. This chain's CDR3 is CASTRRGKNTEAFF. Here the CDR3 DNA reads TGTGCCAGCACCCGCCGAGGAAAGAACACTGAAGCTTTCTTT.

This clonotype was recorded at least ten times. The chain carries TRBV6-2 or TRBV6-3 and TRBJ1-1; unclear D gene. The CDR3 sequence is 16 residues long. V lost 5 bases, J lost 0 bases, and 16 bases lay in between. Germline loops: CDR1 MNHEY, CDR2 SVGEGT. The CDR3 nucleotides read TGTGCCAGCAGTCAGGCGCCCATGGAAATGAACACTGAAGCTTTCTTT. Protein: CASSQAPMEMNTEAFF.

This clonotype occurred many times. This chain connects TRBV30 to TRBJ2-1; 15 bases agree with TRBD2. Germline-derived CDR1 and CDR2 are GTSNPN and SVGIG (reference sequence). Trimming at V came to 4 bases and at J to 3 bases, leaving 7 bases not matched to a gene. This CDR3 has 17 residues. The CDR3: CAWNGLAGGRYYNEQFF. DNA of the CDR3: TGTGCCTGGAATGGACTAGCGGGGGGGCGGTACTACAATGAGCAGTTCTTC.

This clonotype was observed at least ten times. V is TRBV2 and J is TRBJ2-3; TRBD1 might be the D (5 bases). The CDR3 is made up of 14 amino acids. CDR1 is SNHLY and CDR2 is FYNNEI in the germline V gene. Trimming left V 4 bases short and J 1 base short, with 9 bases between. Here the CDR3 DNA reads TGTGCCAGCAGTGTCCAAGGGGGCACAGATACGCAGTATTTT. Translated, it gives CASSVQGGTDTQYF.

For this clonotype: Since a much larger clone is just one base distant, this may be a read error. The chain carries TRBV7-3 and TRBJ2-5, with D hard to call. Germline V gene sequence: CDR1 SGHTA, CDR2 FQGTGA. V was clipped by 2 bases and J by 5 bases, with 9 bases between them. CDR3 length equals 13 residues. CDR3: CASSLGCTETQYF. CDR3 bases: TGTGCCAGCAGCTTAGGGTGTACCGAGACCCAGTACTTC.

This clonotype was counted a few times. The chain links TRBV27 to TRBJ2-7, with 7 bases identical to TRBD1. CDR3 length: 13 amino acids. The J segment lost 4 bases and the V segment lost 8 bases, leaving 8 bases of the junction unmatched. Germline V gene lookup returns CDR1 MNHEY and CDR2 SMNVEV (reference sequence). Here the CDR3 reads CASGTAKPYEQYF. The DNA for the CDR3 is TGTGCCAGCGGGACAGCGAAACCGTACGAGCAGTACTTC.

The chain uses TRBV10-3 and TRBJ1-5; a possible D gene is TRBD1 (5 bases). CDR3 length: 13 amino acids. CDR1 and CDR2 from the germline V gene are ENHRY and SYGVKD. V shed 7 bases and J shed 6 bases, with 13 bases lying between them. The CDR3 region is CAIKGETGQPQHF. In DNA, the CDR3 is TGTGCCATCAAAGGGGAAACGGGTCAGCCCCAGCATTTT.

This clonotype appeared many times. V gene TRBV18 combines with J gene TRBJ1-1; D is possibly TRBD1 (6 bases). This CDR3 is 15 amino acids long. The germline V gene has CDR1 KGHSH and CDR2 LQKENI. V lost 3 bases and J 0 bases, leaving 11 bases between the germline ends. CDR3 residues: CASSPHRAMNTEAFF. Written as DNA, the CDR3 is TGTGCCAGCTCACCTCACAGGGCGATGAACACTGAAGCTTTCTTT.

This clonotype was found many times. CDR3 residues: CASSDWASGPQTETGELFF. CDR3 DNA sequence: TGTGCCAGCAGTGATTGGGCTAGCGGGCCCCAAACGGAGACCGGGGAGCTGTTTTTT. This chain links TRBV2 with TRBJ2-2; 8 bases are shared with TRBD2. V trimming: 3 bases; J trimming: 5 bases; junction bases outside the gene matches: 17. Germline CDR1 and CDR2: SNHLY and FYNNEI. The length of the CDR3 is 19 residues.

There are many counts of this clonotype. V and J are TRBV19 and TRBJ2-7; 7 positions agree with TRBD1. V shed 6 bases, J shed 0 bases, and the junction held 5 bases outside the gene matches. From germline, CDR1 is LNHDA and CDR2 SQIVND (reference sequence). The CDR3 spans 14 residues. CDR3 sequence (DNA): TGTGCCAGTAGCTGGACAGGTCCCTCCTACGAGCAGTACTTC. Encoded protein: CASSWTGPSYEQYF.